These 26 T cell receptor beta chains share one sample of origin, sequenced in a study of cytomegalovirus exposure and HLA in healthy donors. PCR involved 60 Vbeta and 13 Jbeta primers. Repertoires were generated with immunoSEQ multiplex PCR, while TCRdb's copy carries only in-frame clones and drops some. The table lists over 150,000 clones, over 65% of them singletons. Specimen: PBMCs. Every receptor here comes from a woman younger than 45 in good health and CMV-seropositive.

The chain is built from TRBV5-1 and TRBJ2-7; TRBD1 agrees at 7 bases. Germline trimming cut 0 bases from V and 3 bases from J; bases unmatched to any gene: 9. There are 16 residues in the CDR3. Germline values: CDR1 SGHRS, CDR2 YFSETQ. CDR3 DNA sequence: TGCGCCAGCAGCTTGGTACAGGGGAATTACGGCTACGAGCAGTACTTC. Amino acids: CASSLVQGNYGYEQYF.

This chain links TRBV7-2 with TRBJ2-2; TRBD2 matches at 11 bases. V lost 1 base and J lost 6; bases outside the gene matches: 4. In germline, CDR1 is SGHTA, CDR2 FQGNSA. The CDR3 consists of 16 residues. The CDR3 sequence: CASSLGLAGGAGELFF. CDR3 nucleotides: TGTGCCAGCAGCTTAGGGCTAGCGGGAGGCGCCGGGGAGCTGTTTTTT. The full variable domain, in which reference TRBV7-2 and TRBJ2-2 provide the parts outside the CDR3, is GAGVSQSPSNKVTEKGKDVELRCDPISGHTALYWYRQSLGQGLEFLIYFQGNSAPDKSGLPSDRFSAERTGGSVSTLTIQRTQQEDSAVYLCASSLGLAGGAGELFFGEGSRLTVL.

The rearrangement uses TRBV27 and TRBJ2-5; the match to TRBD1 covers 11 bases. Germline V gives CDR1 MNHEY, CDR2 SMNVEV (reference sequence). The CDR3 covers 14 residues. V was pared by 5 bases and J by 5 bases, with 4 bases of the junction left unmatched. CDR3 nucleotides: TGTGCCAGCAGTCCCGGGACAGGGGGGGAGACCCAGTACTTC. Protein sequence: CASSPGTGGETQYF.

The genes are TRBV18 and TRBJ1-5; possible D gene TRBD1, 5 bases. Per the germline V gene, CDR1 is KGHSH and CDR2 is LQKENI. CDR3 size: 16 residues. The ends were cut back, 2 bases at V and 3 bases at J, with 14 bases in the middle. CDR3 in amino acids: CASSPSGRGVNQPQHF. As DNA, the CDR3 is TGTGCCAGCTCACCATCAGGGAGGGGCGTCAATCAGCCCCAGCATTTT.

The gene calls are TRBV7-9 and TRBJ2-5; 10 bases align to TRBD2. V was pared by 2 bases and J by 4 bases, with 1 base of the junction left unmatched. CDR1 is SEHNR and CDR2 is FQNEAQ in the germline V gene (reference sequence). This CDR3 has 14 amino acids. CDR3: CASSLRLAGETQYF. As DNA, the CDR3 is TGTGCCAGCAGCTTAAGACTAGCGGGAGAGACCCAGTACTTC.

The V gene is TRBV28, the J gene TRBJ2-7, with TRBD1 as a possible D gene (5 bases). Germline V CDR1 and CDR2: MDHEN, SYDVKM. The CDR3 is 14 residues long. The V gene lost 2 bases and the J gene lost 2 bases, with 10 bases spanning the gap. The CDR3 coding sequence is TGTGCCAGCAGTTTAGGGGCTCCTCCCTACGAGCAGTACTTC. It specifies CASSLGAPPYEQYF.

This chain links TRBV28 with TRBJ1-2, with 8 nucleotides matching TRBD1. There are 12 residues in the CDR3. V lost 4 bases to trimming and J lost 7 bases; unmatched junction nucleotides: 2. Germline V gene sequence: CDR1 MDHEN, CDR2 SYDVKM. CDR3 protein: CASSSGGRGYTF. The CDR3 DNA is TGTGCCAGCAGTTCAGGGGGCCGTGGCTACACCTTC.

The table lists this clone with a few counts. The chain couples TRBV7-9 to TRBJ2-5; 7 bases line up with TRBD1. With V trimmed by 5 bases and J by 3 bases, 6 bases remained unmatched. CDR1 is SEHNR, CDR2 FQNEAQ, per germline (reference sequence). This CDR3 spans 14 amino acids. CDR3 nucleotide sequence: TGTGCCAGCAGCCCAACAGGGGCGGAAGAGACCCAGTACTTC. It yields the protein CASSPTGAEETQYF. Complete variable domain (other parts from reference TRBV7-9 and TRBJ2-5): DTGVSQNPRHKITKRGQNVTFRCDPISEHNRLYWYRQTLGQGPEFLTYFQNEAQLEKSRLLSDRFSAERPKGSFSTLEIQRTEQGDSAMYLCASSPTGAEETQYFGPGTRLLVL.

The CDR3 sequence is CASSLTGRGPYEQYF. The CDR3 nucleotides read TGTGCCAGCAGCTTAACCGGGAGAGGGCCCTACGAGCAGTACTTC. The V call is TRBV5-6, the J call TRBJ2-7; possibly TRBD2 for D (6 bases). V was pared by 2 bases and J by 2 bases, with 14 bases between. Germline values: CDR1 SGHDT, CDR2 YYEEEE. CDR3 size: 15 residues.

This chain links TRBV7-9 with TRBJ1-1, with 7 bases matching TRBD1. Germline V gene sequence: CDR1 SEHNR, CDR2 FQNEAQ (reference sequence). The CDR3 is 14 amino acids. V dropped 4 bases and J dropped 1; count of bases not matched to a gene: 3. The CDR3 here is CASSSRTGNTEAFF. In DNA form, the CDR3 reads TGTGCCAGCAGCTCCCGGACAGGGAACACTGAAGCTTTCTTT.

This chain uses TRBV7-8 with TRBJ1-4, with a weak D call TRBD1 (5 bases). Per germline, CDR1 SGHVS and CDR2 FQNEAQ. There are 13 residues in the CDR3. Trimming took off 1 base at V and 8 bases at J, with 8 bases between the two ends. The CDR3 region has the DNA TGTGCCAGCAGCTTAGAAGGGGTAGAAAAACTGTTTTTT. Translation: CASSLEGVEKLFF.

The V and J genes are TRBV6-5 and TRBJ2-7; the match to TRBD2 covers 7 bases. The ends lost 6 bases at V and 4 bases at J; junction bases unmatched: 9. Germline-derived CDR1 and CDR2 are MNHEY and SVGAGI. The CDR3 extends over 14 amino acids. DNA of the CDR3: TGTGCCAGCAGATCATCATTGGGGGGGTACGAGCAGTACTTC. Its protein is CASRSSLGGYEQYF.

This clone was seen more than once but under ten times. The chain couples TRBV11-3 to TRBJ2-3; 10 nucleotides agree with TRBD2. Germline V CDR1 and CDR2: SGHNT, YENEEA. J gave up 5 bases and V 5 bases, and 7 bases lay outside the gene matches. The CDR3 extends over 15 amino acids. CDR3 sequence (DNA): TGTGCCAGCAGCCGACTAGCGGGTGAGGGAGATACGCAGTATTTT. The encoded protein is CASSRLAGEGDTQYF.

As DNA, the CDR3 is TGTGCCAGCAGCTCCACCCCAAGTGGGAGGAGTGACTACGAGCAGTACTTC. Translated, it gives CASSSTPSGRSDYEQYF. The chain combines TRBV7-9 with TRBJ2-7; possibly TRBD2 for D (6 bases). CDR3 length: 17 amino acids. The V gene lost 4 bases and the J gene lost 3 bases, with 22 bases spanning the gap. Germline values: CDR1 SEHNR, CDR2 FQNEAQ (reference sequence).

This clone was recorded only once. The chain combines TRBV9 with TRBJ1-5; the D gene is possibly TRBD1 (5 bases). The CDR3 covers 15 residues. Germline V lookup: CDR1 SGDLS, CDR2 YYNGEE. The V end lost 0 bases, the J end lost 4 bases, and 11 bases lay between the germline ends. The CDR3 spells CASSVGGVANQPQHF. DNA of the CDR3: TGTGCCAGCAGCGTAGGGGGGGTGGCTAATCAGCCCCAGCATTTT.

This chain connects TRBV7-9 to TRBJ2-7; D call uncertain. CDR1 SEHNR and CDR2 FQNEAQ come from the germline V gene (reference sequence). The CDR3 loop spans 13 amino acids. Trimming shortened V by 3 bases and J by 5 bases, and 11 bases separated the two germline ends. Here the CDR3 reads CASSFSRPDEQYF. DNA for the CDR3: TGTGCCAGCAGCTTTTCGAGGCCCGACGAGCAGTACTTC.

The chain carries TRBV28 and TRBJ1-5; D gene uncertain. The CDR3 contains 16 residues. The V gene's germline CDR1 is MDHEN and CDR2 SYDVKM. Between the trimmed V and J ends, which lost 8 bases and 2 bases, there was a span of 19 bases. For the CDR3, the DNA is TGTGCCAGCGAGTCACCCGCGGGAAACGGCAATCAGCCCCAGCATTTT. Protein: CASESPAGNGNQPQHF.

This chain joins TRBV6-5 and TRBJ2-1; 9 nucleotides align to TRBD2. Germline lookup yields CDR1 MNHEY and CDR2 SVGAGI. This CDR3 region has 15 residues. Trimming cost V 5 bases and J 10 bases; bases outside gene matches: 12. In DNA form, the CDR3 reads TGTGCCAGCAGTCCCGACGGCGGGAGGGTTCAGGAGCAGTTCTTC. Translation gives CASSPDGGRVQEQFF.

Concerning this clone: Other DNA sequences in this sample translate to the same CDR3. The chain employs TRBV28 and TRBJ2-3; 9 nucleotides agree with TRBD2. J was trimmed by 0 bases and V by 3 bases; bases with no gene match: 1. The CDR3 contains 15 residues. Per the germline V gene, CDR1 is MDHEN and CDR2 is SYDVKM. The CDR3 DNA follows: TGTGCCAGCAGTTTGACTAGCGGTAGCACAGATACGCAGTATTTT. Encoded protein: CASSLTSGSTDTQYF.

The genes are TRBV5-8 and TRBJ2-1; D call uncertain. Germline lookup yields CDR1 SGHTS and CDR2 YDEGEE. V was pared by 4 bases and J by 7 bases, with 6 bases between. This CDR3 region has 11 residues. DNA of the CDR3: TGTGCCAGCAGCCCCAATAATGAGCAGTTCTTC. Translating it yields CASSPNNEQFF.

V and J are TRBV10-3 and TRBJ2-3; D is undetermined. The CDR3 length is 13 residues. The germline V gene encodes CDR1 ENHRY and CDR2 SYGVKD. V was trimmed by 11 bases and J by 6 bases, leaving 18 bases between them. Written as DNA, the CDR3 is TGTGCCGCCCGAGAAGACATGTCGGATACGCAGTATTTT. Residues: CAAREDMSDTQYF.

The chain has TRBV7-2 and TRBJ2-2; D is possibly TRBD2 (5 bases). V lost 4 bases, J lost 5 bases, and 14 bases lay in between. In germline, CDR1 is SGHTA, CDR2 FQGNSA. The CDR3 covers 15 residues. CDR3: CASSYTDFHTGELFF. CDR3 DNA: TGTGCCAGCAGCTACACGGACTTCCATACCGGGGAGCTGTTTTTT.

This chain uses TRBV6-1 with TRBJ1-2; D is uncertain. Germline V gene sequence: CDR1 MNHNS, CDR2 SASEGT. Deletions cut 8 bases from V and 4 bases from J, with 20 bases between. The length of the CDR3 is 15 residues. This chain's CDR3 is CASLAGSTSLYGYTF. Here the CDR3 DNA reads TGTGCCAGCTTGGCGGGCTCTACGTCCCTCTATGGCTACACCTTC.

The CDR3 here is CASSARAGQRNYGYTF. The CDR3 region has the DNA TGTGCCAGCAGCGCGCGCGCCGGACAGAGAAACTATGGCTACACCTTC. This chain uses TRBV13 with TRBJ1-2; D is perhaps TRBD1 (6 bases). Germline CDR1 is PRHDT and CDR2 is FYEKMQ (reference sequence). Trimming removed 5 bases from V and 2 bases from J, with 18 bases in between. The CDR3 covers 16 residues.

This clone was found a few times. The rearrangement uses TRBV5-4 and TRBJ1-2, with 12 bases identical to TRBD1. CDR3 length: 16 residues. J lost 8 bases, V lost 4 bases, and 12 bases had no gene match. Looked up from germline, CDR1 is SGHNT and CDR2 is YYREEE (reference sequence). CDR3 nucleotide sequence: TGTGCCAGCAGCCTGGGACAGGGGGCCGACTTGGGGGGCTACACCTTC. It codes for CASSLGQGADLGGYTF.

The J gene is TRBJ2-7, the V gene TRBV11-1; the match to TRBD2 covers 7 bases. The V gene end was trimmed by 2 bases and the J gene end by 1 base; junction bases not matched to a gene: 8. Germline V CDR1 and CDR2: SGHAT, FQDESV (reference sequence). The CDR3 consists of 16 residues. The CDR3 DNA follows: TGTGCCAGCAGCTTAACCGAATCTAGCGGATCCTACGAGCAGTACTTC. This codes for CASSLTESSGSYEQYF. Full variable domain (remainder filled in from reference TRBV11-1 and TRBJ2-7): EAEVAQSPRYKITEKSQAVAFWCDPISGHATLYWYRQILGQGPELLVQFQDESVVDDSQLPKDRFSAERLKGVDSTLKIQPAELGDSAMYLCASSLTESSGSYEQYFGPGTRLTVT.